The 5 T cell receptor beta chains below were found in one sample sequenced in a study of molecular identifiers for immune sequencing clone quantification. Using its own MiXCR run on the PCR reads, TCRdb lists one record per CDR3 protein. The sample carries 300,000 to 400,000 distinct CDR3 sequences, about 20% recorded once. Sequenced: naive CD8+ T cells from blood, with Jurkat cell RNA spiked in. Indicated subset: FACS-sorted CD8+CD4-CCR7+CD45RA+ naive T cells. The receptors were sampled from a human donor in good health. Some libraries in this study had Jurkat cell RNA spiked in.

Ten or more counts support this clonotype. The J gene is TRBJ2-2, the V gene TRBV24-1; TRBD1 is a possible D gene (6 bases). Germline assignment: CDR1 KGHDR and CDR2 SFDVKD. This CDR3 is built from 13 residues. V was pared by 11 bases and J by 0 bases, with 9 bases between. CDR3 sequence: CAIQGSNTGELFF. DNA of the CDR3: TGTGCCATCCAGGGGTCGAACACCGGGGAGCTGTTTTTT.

At least ten counts were recorded for this clonotype. The chain joins TRBV13 to TRBJ2-3; TRBD1 aligns across 7 bases. This CDR3 is built from 14 residues. V dropped 5 bases and J dropped 0; count of bases not matched to a gene: 2. CDR1 PRHDT and CDR2 FYEKMQ come from the germline V gene (reference sequence). CDR3 sequence (DNA): TGTGCCAGCAGCCGGGGACAGAGCACAGATACGCAGTATTTT. This codes for CASSRGQSTDTQYF.

The V and J genes are TRBV4-1 and TRBJ2-2; 15 nucleotides match TRBD2. V shed 5 bases, J shed 4 bases, and the junction held 11 bases outside the gene matches. The length of the CDR3 is 19 residues. From germline, CDR1 is MGHRA and CDR2 YSYEKL. The DNA for the CDR3 is TGCGCCAGCAGCGACACCGGGACTAGCGGGGGGTCGAGCACCGGGGAGCTGTTTTTT. Translated: CASSDTGTSGGSSTGELFF.

This clonotype occurred many times. This sequence joins TRBV4-3 and TRBJ2-1; D is uncertain. The CDR3 is 12 residues long. V was shortened by 1 base and J by 12 bases, with 10 bases between the two germline ends. The germline V gene has CDR1 LGHNA and CDR2 YSLEER. DNA for the CDR3: TGCGCCAGCAGCCAAGGTCCCGGTCTGCAGTTCTTC. This codes for CASSQGPGLQFF.

This clonotype was counted at least ten times. The chain recombines TRBV24-1 with TRBJ2-5, with TRBD1 matching 7 bases. This CDR3 is built from 15 residues. The V segment lost 4 bases and the J segment 4 bases; nucleotides outside the gene matches: 8. The germline V gene encodes CDR1 KGHDR and CDR2 SFDVKD. CDR3 bases: TGTGCCACCAGTGAACCAACCCCAGGGGGAGAGACCCAGTACTTC. Protein sequence: CATSEPTPGGETQYF.